This T cell receptor beta chain is from a study of T-cell memory formation after mild COVID-19. This clonotype was counted only a few times. The target antigen is unknown. Study results and caveats: SARS-CoV-2 specificity of second-wave clones peaking day 37 was unconfirmed. Whereas later expanders leaned CD4+, clones contracting day 15 to 85 showed a balanced CD4/CD8 makeup.

TCRdb re-called the 5' RACE reads through MiXCR, storing one row per CDR3 protein. The sample lists 90,000 to 120,000 distinct CDR3 sequences, roughly an eighth occurring once. The sample was PBMCs or a T cell subset sorted from them (not recorded which). This receptor was identified in a man aged 18 to 30 who had mild COVID-19 (a few samples of this study predate the infection). Cell type and time point are not known.

The CDR3 here is CASSLGTVANTGELFF. The DNA for the CDR3 is TGTGCCAGCAGCCTCGGGACGGTCGCGAACACCGGGGAGCTGTTTTTT. The chain uses TRBV11-2 and TRBJ2-2; D possibly matches TRBD1 or TRBD2 (5 bases each). Germline loops: CDR1 SGHAT, CDR2 FQNNGV. V lost 5 bases and J 0 bases, leaving 13 bases between the germline ends. This CDR3 is built from 16 residues.